The 10 T cell receptor beta chains in this list originate from one sample, sequenced in a study of identical twins. TCRdb recomputed calls from the 5' RACE reads with MiXCR, one row per CDR3 protein. The sample records 1.5 million to 2 million distinct CDR3 sequences, about 32% being singletons. The sequencing sample was made of cord blood. The origin of the receptors is a newborn girl in good health.

This clonotype was seen a single time. The chain joins TRBV15 to TRBJ1-3; tentative D call: TRBD1 (5 bases). Deletions cut 0 bases from V and 2 bases from J, with 8 bases between. The CDR3 length is 15 residues. Germline V gives CDR1 LNHNV, CDR2 YYDKDF (reference sequence). The CDR3 nucleotides read TGTGCCACCAGCAGAGACGTAGGGGCTGGAAACACCATATATTTT. It codes for CATSRDVGAGNTIYF.

The V and J genes are TRBV12-3 or TRBV12-4 and TRBJ1-2; perhaps TRBD1 as D (5 bases). The CDR3 spans 15 residues. Trimming removed 0 bases at V and 4 bases at J, with 12 bases between. CDR3 coding DNA: TGTGCCAGCAGTTTAGCGGGGGACGCACGCTATGGCTACACCTTC. Protein: CASSLAGDARYGYTF.

This clonotype was observed a few times. The chain uses TRBV2 and TRBJ2-3; 9 nucleotides agree with TRBD2. The CDR3 totals 16 residues. After removal of 6 bases from V and 4 bases from J, the junction contained 11 bases not matched to a gene. CDR1 and CDR2 (germline): SNHLY, FYNNEI. The CDR3 DNA sequence: TGTGCCAGCAGCTCGGGAACAGCGGGGGGAGCAGATACGCAGTATTTT. This codes for CASSSGTAGGADTQYF.

This clonotype was observed many times. The chain joins TRBV21-1 to TRBJ2-7; the D call of TRBD1 is as the table states it, not checked on the DNA. TRBV21-1 is labeled a pseudogene. This CDR3 has 13 residues. Written as DNA, the CDR3 is TGTGCCAGCAGCAAAAGGACAGCAATAGGGCAGTACTTC. Translation: CASSKRTAIGQYF.

This rearrangement joins TRBV20-1 to TRBJ2-7, with a weak D call TRBD1 (5 bases). V was shortened by 6 bases and J by 6 bases, with 12 bases between the two germline ends. Germline lookup yields CDR1 DFQATT and CDR2 SNEGSKA (reference sequence). The CDR3 consists of 11 residues. The chain's CDR3 is CSAHEGVEQYF. The CDR3 coding sequence is TGCAGTGCACACGAAGGGGTCGAGCAGTACTTC.

The rearrangement links TRBV7-2 to TRBJ2-3; no firm D call. The germline V gene encodes CDR1 SGHTA and CDR2 FQGNSA. V lost 4 bases, J lost 7 bases, and 9 bases lay in between. The CDR3 extends over 12 amino acids. The CDR3 loop reads CASSSSRHTQYF. As DNA, the CDR3 is TGTGCCAGCAGCTCCAGCAGACATACGCAGTATTTT.

The chain links TRBV24-1 to TRBJ1-5, with D unresolved. V was shortened by 4 bases and J by 1 base, with 10 bases between the two germline ends. The CDR3 runs 15 residues. Germline V gives CDR1 KGHDR, CDR2 SFDVKD. DNA for the CDR3: TGTGCCACCAGTGACCCCAGACACAGCAATCAGCCCCAGCATTTT. Its translation is CATSDPRHSNQPQHF.

The chain carries TRBV20-1 and TRBJ1-5, with 8 bases identical to TRBD1. The V gene end was trimmed by 0 bases and the J gene end by 7 bases; junction bases not matched to a gene: 5. Germline CDR1 and CDR2: DFQATT and SNEGSKA (reference sequence). CDR3 size: 14 residues. The CDR3 coding sequence is TGCAGTGCTAGAGACCAGGGGGCAAGACAGCCCCAGCATTTT. Its translation is CSARDQGARQPQHF.

The rearrangement uses TRBV25-1 and TRBJ1-3; D gene uncertain. The CDR3 covers 13 residues. Germline V gene lookup returns CDR1 MGHDK and CDR2 SYGVNS. Trimming removed 2 bases from V and 1 base from J, with 3 bases in between. The CDR3 spells CASSEQSGNTIYF. The CDR3 DNA reads TGTGCCAGCAGTGAACAGTCTGGAAACACCATATATTTT. The full variable domain, completed using reference TRBV25-1 and TRBJ1-3, is EADIYQTPRYLVIGTGKKITLECSQTMGHDKMYWYQQDPGMELHLIHYSYGVNSTEKGDLSSESTVSRIRTEHFPLTLESARPSHTSQYLCASSEQSGNTIYFGEGSWLTVV.

In regard to this clonotype: This could be a read error, since a much larger clone is one nucleotide away. The rearrangement uses TRBV7-2 and TRBJ2-3, with TRBD2 matching 7 bases. This CDR3 has 14 residues. CDR1 is SGHTA, CDR2 FQGNSA, per germline. CDR3 amino acids: CASSRKAGPDTRYF. Here the CDR3 DNA reads TGTGCCAGCAGCCGAAAAGCGGGGCCAGATACGCGGTATTTT.